What follows are 22 T cell receptor beta chains derived from one specimen sequenced in a study of graft-versus-host responses after intestinal transplantation. TCRdb's table, derived via immunoSEQ multiplex PCR, lists solely in-frame clones and lacks some. The profile shows 15,000 to 20,000 clones, roughly 36% of them singletons. The sample consisted of alloreactive CD4+ T cells from a mixed lymphocyte reaction culture, taken before transplantation. Described subset: CFSE-low proliferating T cells sorted from roughly six-day pre-transplant mixed lymphocyte reaction (GvH or HvG direction). These TCRs come from a human patient who was an organ donor for intestinal transplantation.

This clone qualifies as medium-sized. The rearrangement links TRBV7-9 to TRBJ1-1; no clear D. CDR1 and CDR2 (germline): SEHNR, FQNEAQ (reference sequence). This CDR3 contains 13 residues. V was shortened by 0 bases and J by 1 base, with 3 bases between the two germline ends. Here the CDR3 DNA reads TGTGCCAGCAGCTTAGCAGGGAACACTGAAGCTTTCTTT. This gives the protein CASSLAGNTEAFF.

V gene TRBV28 combines with J gene TRBJ1-5; D remains unclear. Trimming took off 5 bases at V and 0 bases at J, with 14 bases between the two ends. The V gene's germline CDR1 is MDHEN and CDR2 SYDVKM. This CDR3 has 16 amino acids. CDR3 loop: CASSGREPNSNQPQHF. The CDR3 region has the DNA TGTGCCAGCAGTGGGCGGGAGCCTAATAGCAATCAGCCCCAGCATTTT. The full variable domain, rest sourced from reference TRBV28 and TRBJ1-5, is DVKVTQSSRYLVKRTGEKVFLECVQDMDHENMFWYRQDPGLGLRLIYFSYDVKMKEKGDIPEGYSVSREKKERFSLILESASTNQTSMYLCASSGREPNSNQPQHFGDGTRLSIL.

This clone was counted a few times. V is TRBV28 and J is TRBJ2-2; 7 nucleotides align to TRBD2. The junction had 5 bases not matched to a gene; V was cut back by 2 bases and J by 5 bases. There are 15 residues in the CDR3. From germline, CDR1 is MDHEN and CDR2 SYDVKM. The CDR3: CASSLAGAATGELFF. The CDR3, as DNA: TGTGCCAGCAGTTTAGCGGGAGCCGCGACCGGGGAGCTGTTTTTT.

The rearrangement links TRBV7-9 to TRBJ1-3; D unclear. Trimming removed 3 bases from V and 2 bases from J, with 8 bases in between. This CDR3 has 14 amino acids. Germline V gives CDR1 SEHNR, CDR2 FQNEAQ (reference sequence). The CDR3 DNA is TGTGCCAGCAGCTTCGGAGCGACTGGAAACACCATATATTTT. This codes for CASSFGATGNTIYF. The full variable domain, in which reference TRBV7-9 and TRBJ1-3 provide the parts outside the CDR3, is DTGVSQNPRHKITKRGQNVTFRCDPISEHNRLYWYRQTLGQGPEFLTYFQNEAQLEKSRLLSDRFSAERPKGSFSTLEIQRTEQGDSAMYLCASSFGATGNTIYFGEGSWLTVV.

V usage is TRBV5-1 and J usage is TRBJ2-7; TRBD2 aligns across 10 bases. Germline V gene lookup returns CDR1 SGHRS and CDR2 YFSETQ. The V gene end was trimmed by 4 bases and the J gene end by 0 bases; junction bases not matched to a gene: 7. This CDR3 spans 16 amino acids. Written as DNA, the CDR3 is TGCGCCAGCAGCCCCGGACTAGCGGCCCGCTCCTACGAGCAGTACTTC. It specifies CASSPGLAARSYEQYF.

This chain joins TRBV7-2 and TRBJ1-1, with D maybe TRBD1 (6 bases). The CDR3 length is 15 residues. V shed 1 base and J shed 4 bases, with 13 bases lying between them. Germline lookup yields CDR1 SGHTA and CDR2 FQGNSA. The CDR3, as DNA: TGTGCCAGCAGCTTAGGGTCGACAGGCTTCACTGAAGCTTTCTTT. It specifies CASSLGSTGFTEAFF.

Concerning this clone: The junction departs from the called germline gene at one end, perhaps through a read error. This chain connects TRBV7-7 to TRBJ2-3; D gene unclear. The CDR3 totals 13 residues. The germline gives CDR1 SSHAT, CDR2 FNYEAQ (reference sequence). In nucleotides, the CDR3 is TGTGCTAGCAGCTTATTCCCCACAGATACGCAGTATTTT. Translated, it gives CASSLFPTDTQYF. The whole variable domain, remainder taken from reference TRBV7-7 and TRBJ2-3, is GAGVSQSPRYKVTKRGQDVTLRCDPISSHATLYWYQQALGQGPEFLTYFNYEAQPDKSGLPSDRFSAERPEGSISTLTIQRTEQRDSAMYRCASSLFPTDTQYFGPGTRLTVL.

The chain is built from TRBV29-1 and TRBJ1-4; 7 bases fit TRBD1. The CDR3 loop spans 14 amino acids. CDR1 SQVTM and CDR2 ANQGSEA come from the germline V gene. V was pared by 4 bases and J by 0 bases, with 2 bases of the junction left unmatched. The CDR3 loop is CSVARGTTNEKLFF. The CDR3 DNA sequence: TGCAGCGTTGCCAGGGGGACAACTAATGAAAAACTGTTTTTT.

The J gene is TRBJ2-5, the V gene TRBV5-6; D gene unclear. The CDR3 covers 11 residues. Germline V gene data show CDR1 as SGHDT and CDR2 as YYEEEE. V lost 3 bases and J 2 bases, leaving 2 bases between the germline ends. The DNA of the CDR3 is TGTGCCAGCAGCTCTCAAGAGACCCAGTACTTC. Protein sequence: CASSSQETQYF.

This chain joins TRBV10-3 and TRBJ1-2; 8 bases are shared with TRBD1. Germline V gives CDR1 ENHRY, CDR2 SYGVKD. V shed 2 bases, J shed 2 bases, and the junction held 10 bases outside the gene matches. This CDR3 region has 17 residues. DNA for the CDR3: TGTGCCATCAGTGAGCCGGGCCACAGGGGGGGAAACTATGGCTACACCTTC. Protein: CAISEPGHRGGNYGYTF.

The chain uses TRBV6-1 and TRBJ1-6; D uncertain. The CDR3 runs 14 residues. V gave up 2 bases and J gave up 0 bases, with 2 bases separating them. Germline lookup yields CDR1 MNHNS and CDR2 SASEGT. The CDR3 bases are TGTGCCAGCAGTGAACACTCCTATAATTCACCCCTCCACTTT. The encoded protein is CASSEHSYNSPLHF.

By sample share, this clone is medium-sized. The chain carries TRBV5-4 and TRBJ2-1; D call uncertain. The ends were cut back, 4 bases at V and 6 bases at J, with 11 bases in the middle. The germline V gene encodes CDR1 SGHNT and CDR2 YYREEE (reference sequence). CDR3 length equals 13 residues. The CDR3 nucleotides read TGTGCCAGCAGCCGGGCGCTCCTCAATGAGCAGTTCTTC. This codes for CASSRALLNEQFF.

This clone was seen once. CDR3 DNA sequence: TGTGCCAGCATCGACAGGGGACCCCCCTACGAGCAGTACTTC. It translates to CASIDRGPPYEQYF. The chain carries TRBV6-1 and TRBJ2-7; 8 nucleotides line up with TRBD1. CDR1 is MNHNS, CDR2 SASEGT, per germline. CDR3 length equals 14 residues. J gave up 2 bases and V 7 bases, and 7 bases lay outside the gene matches.

A few counts support this clone. V and J are TRBV5-1 and TRBJ2-5; 9 bases agree with TRBD1. Germline assignment: CDR1 SGHRS and CDR2 YFSETQ. The CDR3 has 17 residues. J lost 5 bases, V lost 0 bases, and 11 bases had no gene match. CDR3 sequence reads: CASSLVTGGSFGETQYF. The CDR3 coding sequence is TGCGCCAGCAGCTTGGTAACAGGGGGCAGCTTTGGGGAGACCCAGTACTTC.

This clone appeared a few times. CDR3 nucleotides: TGTGCCAGCAGCTCCCGACAGGGGTTACGCTATGGCTACACCTTC. This codes for CASSSRQGLRYGYTF. The chain joins TRBV5-4 to TRBJ1-2; TRBD1 matches at 8 bases. The junction had 8 bases not matched to a gene; V was cut back by 3 bases and J by 4 bases. CDR1 is SGHNT and CDR2 is YYREEE in the germline V gene (reference sequence). This CDR3 comprises 15 residues.

V and J are TRBV5-4 and TRBJ2-5, with D unresolved. Germline-derived CDR1 and CDR2 are SGHNT and YYREEE (reference sequence). The CDR3 spans 11 residues. V lost 2 bases to trimming and J lost 1 base, with 0 bases between them. Here the CDR3 reads CASSFQETQYF. The CDR3 nucleotides read TGTGCCAGCAGCTTCCAAGAGACCCAGTACTTC.

The gene calls are TRBV30 and TRBJ2-7, with a possible D match to TRBD1 (5 bases). There are 13 residues in the CDR3. Trimming cost V 0 bases and J 3 bases, with 9 bases left between them. CDR1 and CDR2 from the germline V gene are GTSNPN and SVGIG (reference sequence). DNA of the CDR3: TGTGCCTGGAGTGTGTCGCAGGGCTACGAGCAGTACTTC. As protein: CAWSVSQGYEQYF.

The CDR3 loop reads CASSQAPGTGVNYGYTF. CDR3 nucleotides: TGTGCCAGCAGCCAAGCCCCCGGGACGGGAGTAAACTATGGCTACACCTTC. The chain has TRBV4-2 and TRBJ1-2; D might be TRBD1 (5 bases). The CDR3 runs 17 residues. V was trimmed by 1 base and J by 2 bases, leaving 17 bases between them. CDR1 and CDR2 from the germline V gene are LGHNA and YNFKEQ.

By sample fraction, this clone is medium-sized. The chain combines TRBV6-5 with TRBJ1-1; 9 bases agree with TRBD1. CDR1 MNHEY and CDR2 SVGAGI come from the germline V gene. V lost 6 bases and J lost 8; bases outside the gene matches: 1. This CDR3 is 11 amino acids long. CDR3 coding DNA: TGTGCCAGCAGGGACAGGGGCGAAGCTTTCTTT. Translation: CASRDRGEAFF.

J is TRBJ2-1 and V is TRBV5-5; 8 bases align to TRBD2. CDR3 length equals 18 residues. Germline V gene data show CDR1 as SGHKS and CDR2 as YYEKEE (reference sequence). Trimming cost V 5 bases and J 1 base; bases outside gene matches: 14. The CDR3 reads CASRYSQGLVISYNEQFF. The CDR3 DNA reads as TGTGCCAGCAGGTATTCCCAGGGACTAGTGATTTCCTACAATGAGCAGTTCTTC.

This clone has just a few counts. The V and J genes are TRBV6-5 and TRBJ2-7; the D gene could be TRBD1 or TRBD2 (5 bases each). Trimming left V 5 bases short and J 3 bases short, with 14 bases between. Germline CDR1 is MNHEY and CDR2 is SVGAGI. This CDR3 is 14 amino acids long. The CDR3 DNA sequence: TGTGCCAGCAGTGGTGGGGGAAGGGGCTACGAGCAGTACTTC. Protein sequence: CASSGGGRGYEQYF.

The chain uses TRBV2 and TRBJ2-1; 10 bases align to TRBD2. CDR3 length equals 16 residues. Looked up from germline, CDR1 is SNHLY and CDR2 is FYNNEI. V shed 8 bases and J 0 bases; nucleotides not matched to a gene: 7. The CDR3 DNA follows: TGTGCCAGCTGGGCTGAGCGGGAGGGCTCCTACAATGAGCAGTTCTTC. Encoded protein: CASWAEREGSYNEQFF.